Shown below are 24 T cell receptor beta chains from a single sample sequenced in a study of human T cells and chemical hapten exposure. One entry per CDR3 protein, called by TCRdb with MiXCR from the RACE reads. The table has more than 90,000 distinct CDR3 sequences, more than 9.5% seen once. Stated time point: patch test 2, 6 weeks after DPC sensitization. As for treatment: therapeutic diphenylcyclopropenone sensitization with weekly scalp DPC. Sequences were derived from whole blood, sampled in connection with sensitization to the hapten diphenylcyclopropenone (DPC). The receptors here all came from a woman aged 40 to 49 with alopecia areata. Some clones in this sample may be carry-over from other donors' samples.

The chain recombines TRBV6-2 or TRBV6-3 with TRBJ1-5; no firm D call. V shed 8 bases and J shed 4 bases, with 12 bases lying between them. The germline CDR1 and CDR2 sequences are MNHEY and SVGEGT. This CDR3 is built from 13 residues. CDR3 protein: CASETNRNQPQHF. CDR3 DNA sequence: TGTGCCAGCGAGACCAATAGAAATCAGCCCCAGCATTTT.

This clonotype appeared a few times. This chain links TRBV7-2 with TRBJ1-2; TRBD1 agrees at 7 bases. Germline values: CDR1 SGHTA, CDR2 FQGNSA. The CDR3 has 15 residues. V shed 4 bases and J 8 bases; nucleotides not matched to a gene: 13. CDR3 in DNA: TGTGCCAGCAGCTACCCGACAGGGATGATATTAGGCTACACCTTC. Encoded protein: CASSYPTGMILGYTF.

The gene calls are TRBV27 and TRBJ2-2; 8 bases line up with TRBD1. The CDR3 has 14 residues. CDR1 and CDR2 from the germline V gene are MNHEY and SMNVEV (reference sequence). V lost 11 bases to trimming and J lost 4 bases; unmatched junction nucleotides: 9. In DNA, the CDR3 is TGTGCCGCCAGGGGGCACGGGAGCACCGGGGAGCTGTTTTTT. This gives the protein CAARGHGSTGELFF.

The V and J genes are TRBV20-1 and TRBJ1-1; no clear D. CDR3 size: 13 residues. Trimming stripped 0 bases from V and 5 bases from J, with 10 bases between. Germline CDR1 and CDR2: DFQATT and SNEGSKA (reference sequence). The CDR3 is CSARDSGWTEAFF. The CDR3 nucleotides read TGCAGTGCTAGAGATTCGGGGTGGACTGAAGCTTTCTTT.

This clonotype was counted between two and nine times. V usage is TRBV7-9 and J usage is TRBJ1-3, with 7 bases identical to TRBD1. Looked up from germline, CDR1 is SEHNR and CDR2 is FQNEAQ (reference sequence). There are 14 residues in the CDR3. With V trimmed by 5 bases and J by 4 bases, 5 bases remained unmatched. As DNA, the CDR3 is TGTGCCAGCAGCATCGGGACAGACGGAAACACCATATATTTT. Its translation is CASSIGTDGNTIYF.

This sequence joins TRBV5-1 and TRBJ2-5, with 10 bases matching TRBD1. Germline V gene lookup returns CDR1 SGHRS and CDR2 YFSETQ. The CDR3 runs 18 residues. Trimming cost V 3 bases and J 5 bases; bases outside gene matches: 16. In DNA, the CDR3 is TGCGCCAGCAGCTGGAAGCTAGCCCTAGACAGGGGGCATGAGACCCAGTACTTC. This codes for CASSWKLALDRGHETQYF.

V is TRBV20-1 and J is TRBJ1-6, with D perhaps TRBD1 (6 bases). Trimming took 2 bases from V and 6 from J, leaving 17 bases between them. The CDR3 sequence is 16 residues long. Germline V CDR1 and CDR2: DFQATT, SNEGSKA (reference sequence). The CDR3 reads CSARKATGRSNSPLHF. The CDR3 region has the DNA TGCAGTGCTAGAAAGGCTACAGGGCGATCTAATTCACCCCTCCACTTT.

The table lists this clonotype with many counts. The J gene is TRBJ1-1, the V gene TRBV18; possibly TRBD1 for D (5 bases). With 3 bases removed from V and 0 bases from J, the gap between germline ends came to 8 bases. The length of the CDR3 is 14 residues. Germline V gene data show CDR1 as KGHSH and CDR2 as LQKENI. Here the CDR3 reads CASSPWGMNTEAFF. DNA for the CDR3: TGTGCCAGCTCACCGTGGGGGATGAACACTGAAGCTTTCTTT. Full variable domain (remainder filled in from reference TRBV18 and TRBJ1-1): NAGVMQNPRHLVRRRGQEARLRCSPMKGHSHVYWYRQLPEEGLKFMVYLQKENIIDESGMPKERFSAEFPKEGPSILRIQQVVRGDSAAYFCASSPWGMNTEAFFGQGTRLTVV.

This clonotype was counted between two and nine times. J is TRBJ1-6 and V is TRBV10-2; D gene uncertain. There are 14 residues in the CDR3. Trimming left V 6 bases short and J 8 bases short, with 14 bases between. CDR1 and CDR2 (germline): WSHSY, SAAADI. The CDR3 region is CASSPAPGYSPLHF. The CDR3, as DNA: TGCGCCAGCAGCCCGGCCCCGGGGTATTCACCCCTCCACTTT.

This clonotype was observed many times. The chain carries TRBV5-6 and TRBJ2-7; D is perhaps TRBD1 (7 bases). The CDR3 covers 15 residues. V was trimmed by 4 bases and J by 0 bases, leaving 14 bases between them. The germline V gene has CDR1 SGHDT and CDR2 YYEEEE. The chain's CDR3 is CASSPGGTVSYEQYF. The CDR3 bases are TGTGCCAGCAGCCCGGGCGGGACAGTCTCCTACGAGCAGTACTTC.

The rearrangement links TRBV21-1 to TRBJ1-5; TRBD1 reflects the table's D call only, with no check against the DNA. TRBV21-1 is listed as a pseudogene. This CDR3 region has 17 residues. The CDR3 reads CASSKDPDRGSNQPQHF. In nucleotides, the CDR3 is TGTGCCAGCAGCAAAGATCCCGACAGGGGTAGCAATCAGCCCCAGCATTTT.

A note on this clonotype: The junction departs from germline at one end; a sequencing error may be responsible. CDR3 coding DNA: TGTGCCAGCAGCTTATCCCTCGACAGATCAACCTACGGGCAGTACTTC. It codes for CASSLSLDRSTYGQYF. The gene calls are TRBV11-2 and TRBJ2-7; possibly TRBD1 for D (5 bases). This CDR3 is built from 16 residues. Germline CDR1 SGHAT, CDR2 FQNNGV.

This clonotype was counted ten times or more. V and J are TRBV18 and TRBJ1-5; the D is unclear. V lost 3 bases, J lost 4 bases, and 4 bases lay in between. The CDR3 sequence is 12 residues long. Germline CDR1 and CDR2: KGHSH and LQKENI. The CDR3 DNA sequence: TGTGCCAGCTCACCGGAGAATCAGCCCCAGCATTTT. It is translated as CASSPENQPQHF.

The chain is built from TRBV2 and TRBJ1-1; perhaps TRBD1 as D (5 bases). Per germline, CDR1 SNHLY and CDR2 FYNNEI. Trimming left V 0 bases short and J 5 bases short, with 10 bases between. The CDR3 contains 14 residues. CDR3 protein: CASSEAGGRTEAFF. CDR3 nucleotides: TGTGCCAGCAGTGAAGCGGGGGGGAGGACTGAAGCTTTCTTT. Full variable domain (missing parts from reference TRBV2 and TRBJ1-1): EPEVTQTPSHQVTQMGQEVILRCVPISNHLYFYWYRQILGQKVEFLVSFYNNEISEKSEIFDDQFSVERPDGSNFTLKIRSTKLEDSAMYFCASSEAGGRTEAFFGQGTRLTVV.

This clonotype was detected many times. The chain joins TRBV12-3 or TRBV12-4 to TRBJ1-4; D unresolved. V was pared by 6 bases and J by 3 bases, with 11 bases between. The CDR3 extends over 14 amino acids. The CDR3 spells CASSPQRANEKLFF. The CDR3 bases are TGTGCCAGCAGCCCCCAGAGGGCTAATGAAAAACTGTTTTTT.

This clonotype occurred a few times. One end of the junction fails to match germline, which may point to a read error. This chain joins TRBV7-2 and TRBJ2-7; TRBD1 agrees at 7 bases. The germline gives CDR1 SGHTA, CDR2 FQGNSA. CDR3 length: 15 amino acids. The CDR3 DNA is TGTGCCAGCAGCTACGAACAGGGGTCTCTCTCTAGTTGGGACTTC. This encodes CASSYEQGSLSSWDF.

The chain uses TRBV2 and TRBJ2-5; 10 bases align to TRBD2. The junction had 5 bases not matched to a gene; V was cut back by 8 bases and J by 2 bases. The germline V gene encodes CDR1 SNHLY and CDR2 FYNNEI. This CDR3 region has 14 residues. The CDR3 DNA follows: TGTGCCAGCGGACTAGCGGAGGGTCAAGAGACCCAGTACTTC. Translated: CASGLAEGQETQYF.

The gene calls are TRBV9 and TRBJ1-5, with 8 bases fitting TRBD1. CDR1 is SGDLS, CDR2 YYNGEE, per germline. J lost 6 bases, V lost 0 bases, and 8 bases had no gene match. This CDR3 has 16 amino acids. The CDR3 reads CASSVGAGGAGQPQHF. The CDR3 bases are TGTGCCAGCAGCGTAGGGGCAGGGGGCGCAGGTCAGCCCCAGCATTTT.

The chain links TRBV2 to TRBJ2-1; D call uncertain. The V gene's germline CDR1 is SNHLY and CDR2 FYNNEI. Trimming cost V 8 bases and J 9 bases, with 11 bases left between them. The CDR3 covers 11 residues. CDR3 nucleotides: TGTGCCAGCTTAGGGCTAAGTGAGCAGTTCTTC. Protein sequence: CASLGLSEQFF.

The V and J genes are TRBV28 and TRBJ1-1, with a tentative D call TRBD1 (5 bases). The germline V gene has CDR1 MDHEN and CDR2 SYDVKM. V lost 5 bases and J 1 base, leaving 14 bases between the germline ends. The CDR3 extends over 15 amino acids. The CDR3 coding sequence is TGTGCCAGCAGTCCCTACAGGTCCGCGAACACTGAAGCTTTCTTT. This codes for CASSPYRSANTEAFF.

This clonotype was observed many times. This chain uses TRBV9 with TRBJ2-1, with 8 bases fitting TRBD1. The trim removed 4 bases at V and 7 bases at J, leaving 13 bases unmatched. Germline CDR1 is SGDLS and CDR2 is YYNGEE. The CDR3 spans 16 residues. The CDR3 here is CASSPGRQGARNEQFF. Here the CDR3 DNA reads TGTGCCAGCAGCCCCGGGCGGCAGGGGGCGCGGAATGAGCAGTTCTTC.

The J gene is TRBJ2-3, the V gene TRBV4-2, with TRBD2 matching 10 bases. Germline V lookup: CDR1 LGHNA, CDR2 YNFKEQ. Losses at the gene ends were 1 base for V and 3 bases for J; bases not matched to a gene: 4. The CDR3 spans 16 residues. The CDR3 loop is CASSQVTSGATDTQYF. CDR3 nucleotide sequence: TGTGCCAGCAGCCAAGTCACTAGCGGGGCGACAGATACGCAGTATTTT.

This clonotype has a handful of counts. This sequence joins TRBV4-2 and TRBJ1-4, with a weak D call TRBD1 (5 bases). Germline V gene lookup returns CDR1 LGHNA and CDR2 YNFKEQ. V was shortened by 1 base and J by 3 bases, with 15 bases between the two germline ends. This CDR3 contains 17 residues. The CDR3 loop reads CASSQVRQRGANEKLFF. The DNA for the CDR3 is TGTGCCAGCAGCCAAGTACGGCAGAGGGGCGCTAATGAAAAACTGTTTTTT.

The chain links TRBV6-6 to TRBJ2-5; 7 nucleotides match TRBD1. The CDR3 has 15 amino acids. V was clipped by 6 bases and J by 5 bases; unmatched bases: 12. CDR1 is MNHNY and CDR2 is SVGAGI in the germline V gene (reference sequence). The CDR3 DNA sequence: TGTGCCAGCAGCTCCACCCGACAGGGCATGGAGACCCAGTACTTC. This codes for CASSSTRQGMETQYF.